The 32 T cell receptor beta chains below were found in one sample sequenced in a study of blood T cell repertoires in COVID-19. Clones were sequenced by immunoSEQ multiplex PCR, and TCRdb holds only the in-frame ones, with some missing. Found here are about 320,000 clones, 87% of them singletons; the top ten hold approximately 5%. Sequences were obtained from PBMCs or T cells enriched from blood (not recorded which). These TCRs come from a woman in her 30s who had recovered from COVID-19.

The CDR3 loop reads CASSLRGYSNQPQHF. The CDR3, as DNA: TGTGCCAGCAGCTTGCGGGGTTATAGCAATCAGCCCCAGCATTTT. This chain uses TRBV5-6 with TRBJ1-5; D unclear. Trimming shortened V by 1 base and J by 0 bases, and 8 bases separated the two germline ends. The CDR3 has 15 residues. CDR1 is SGHDT, CDR2 YYEEEE, per germline.

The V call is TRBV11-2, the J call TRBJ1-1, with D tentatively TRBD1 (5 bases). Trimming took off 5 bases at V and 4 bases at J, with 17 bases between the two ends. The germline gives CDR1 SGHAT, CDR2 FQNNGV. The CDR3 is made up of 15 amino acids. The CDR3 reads CASSLLEGFRTEAFF. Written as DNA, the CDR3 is TGTGCCAGCAGCCTCTTGGAGGGGTTCCGCACTGAAGCTTTCTTT.

As DNA, the CDR3 is TGTGCCAGCAGCTTAAAAGGGGGCGTGTCACCCCTCCACTTT. Amino acid sequence: CASSLKGGVSPLHF. This chain links TRBV5-4 with TRBJ1-6, with TRBD1 matching over 7 bases. The germline V gene has CDR1 SGHNT and CDR2 YYREEE (reference sequence). The CDR3 loop spans 14 amino acids. V was pared by 2 bases and J by 10 bases, with 6 bases of the junction left unmatched.

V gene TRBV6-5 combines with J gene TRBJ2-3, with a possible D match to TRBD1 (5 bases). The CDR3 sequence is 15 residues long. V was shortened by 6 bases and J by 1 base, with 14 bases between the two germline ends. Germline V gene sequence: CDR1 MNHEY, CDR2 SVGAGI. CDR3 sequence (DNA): TGTGCCAGCAGGCCCACCAGACAGCGCACAGATACGCAGTATTTT. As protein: CASRPTRQRTDTQYF.

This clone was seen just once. The CDR3 is CASTRGPSYGYTF. CDR3 coding DNA: TGTGCCAGCACCCGAGGCCCCAGCTATGGCTACACCTTC. The chain joins TRBV5-4 to TRBJ1-2; D call uncertain. From germline, CDR1 is SGHNT and CDR2 YYREEE (reference sequence). The V gene lost 6 bases and the J gene lost 4 bases, with 13 bases spanning the gap. The CDR3 length is 13 residues.

The CDR3 reads CATSRDWGGLQPQHF. The CDR3 region has the DNA TGTGCCACCAGCAGAGATTGGGGGGGGCTCCAGCCCCAGCATTTT. This rearrangement joins TRBV15 to TRBJ1-5; D may be TRBD1 (6 bases). Germline V CDR1 and CDR2: LNHNV, YYDKDF (reference sequence). The CDR3 spans 15 residues. V was trimmed by 0 bases and J by 7 bases, leaving 13 bases between them. The full variable domain, in which reference TRBV15 and TRBJ1-5 provide the parts outside the CDR3, is DAMVIQNPRYQVTQFGKPVTLSCSQTLNHNVMYWYQQKSSQAPKLLFHYYDKDFNNEADTPDNFQSRRPNTSFCFLDIRSPGLGDTAMYLCATSRDWGGLQPQHFGDGTRLSIL.

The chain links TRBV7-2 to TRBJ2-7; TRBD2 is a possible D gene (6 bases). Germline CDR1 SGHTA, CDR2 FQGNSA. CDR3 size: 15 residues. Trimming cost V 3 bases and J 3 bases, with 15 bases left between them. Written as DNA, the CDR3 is TGTGCCAGCAGCTTTATGGGGGGAACCTTCTACGAGCAGTACTTC. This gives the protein CASSFMGGTFYEQYF.

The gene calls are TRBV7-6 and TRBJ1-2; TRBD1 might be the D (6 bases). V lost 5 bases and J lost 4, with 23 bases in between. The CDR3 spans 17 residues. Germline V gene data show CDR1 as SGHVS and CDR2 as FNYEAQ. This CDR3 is CASSTETGTPLAYGYTF. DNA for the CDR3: TGTGCCAGCAGCACGGAGACCGGGACACCCTTGGCCTATGGCTACACCTTC.

CDR3 protein: CASSFREVVDTEAFF. The CDR3 DNA is TGCGCCAGCAGCTTCAGGGAAGTGGTGGACACTGAAGCTTTCTTT. The chain links TRBV4-1 to TRBJ1-1; D may be TRBD1 (5 bases). This CDR3 contains 15 residues. Germline CDR1 MGHRA, CDR2 YSYEKL. Deletions cut 5 bases from V and 3 bases from J, with 16 bases between.

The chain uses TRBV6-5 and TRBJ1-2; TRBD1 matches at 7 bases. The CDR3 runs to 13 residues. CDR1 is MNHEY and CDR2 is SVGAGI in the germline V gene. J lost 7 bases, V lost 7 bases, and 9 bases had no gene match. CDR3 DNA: TGTGCCAGCACCTCGGACAGGAGCGGTGGCTACACCTTC. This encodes CASTSDRSGGYTF.

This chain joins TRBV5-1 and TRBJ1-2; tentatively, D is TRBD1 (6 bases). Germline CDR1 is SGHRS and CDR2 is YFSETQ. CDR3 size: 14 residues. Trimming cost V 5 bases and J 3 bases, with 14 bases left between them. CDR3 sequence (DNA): TGCGCCAGCAGACCCGGACAGCCTTACTATGGCTACACCTTC. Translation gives CASRPGQPYYGYTF.

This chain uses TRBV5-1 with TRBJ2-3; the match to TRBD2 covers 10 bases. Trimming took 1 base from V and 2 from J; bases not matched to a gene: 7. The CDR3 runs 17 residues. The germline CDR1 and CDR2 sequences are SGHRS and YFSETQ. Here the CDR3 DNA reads TGCGCCAGCAGCTTGCGAAGCGGGGGGGGTCACACAGATACGCAGTATTTT. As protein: CASSLRSGGGHTDTQYF.

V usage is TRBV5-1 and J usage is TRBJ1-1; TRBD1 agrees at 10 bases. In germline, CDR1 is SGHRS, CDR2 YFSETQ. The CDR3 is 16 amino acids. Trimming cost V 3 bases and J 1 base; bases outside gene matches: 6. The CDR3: CASSSRQGARNTEAFF. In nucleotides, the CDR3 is TGCGCCAGCAGCTCACGACAGGGGGCAAGGAACACTGAAGCTTTCTTT.

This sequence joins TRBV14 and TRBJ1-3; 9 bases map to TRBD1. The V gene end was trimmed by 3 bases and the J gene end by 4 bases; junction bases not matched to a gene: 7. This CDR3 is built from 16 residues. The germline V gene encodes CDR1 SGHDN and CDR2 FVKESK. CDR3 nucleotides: TGTGCCAGCAGCCACGGACAGGGGAACTTAGGAAACACCATATATTTT. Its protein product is CASSHGQGNLGNTIYF.

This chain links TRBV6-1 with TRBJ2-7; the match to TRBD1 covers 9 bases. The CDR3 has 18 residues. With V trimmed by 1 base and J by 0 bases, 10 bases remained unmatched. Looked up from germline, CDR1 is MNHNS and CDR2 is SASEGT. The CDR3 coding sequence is TGTGCCAGCAGTGAAGTTCACCGGGGACAGGGATACTCCTACGAGCAGTACTTC. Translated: CASSEVHRGQGYSYEQYF.

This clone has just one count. For the CDR3, the DNA is TGTGCCTGGAGTGTACCCCGGGGAATCAGGAATTCACCCCTCCACTTT. It codes for CAWSVPRGIRNSPLHF. The J gene is TRBJ1-6, the V gene TRBV30, with D unresolved. There are 16 residues in the CDR3. Germline V lookup: CDR1 GTSNPN, CDR2 SVGIG (reference sequence). V lost 0 bases, J lost 7 bases, and 16 bases lay in between. Together with reference TRBV30 and TRBJ1-6, the CDR3 gives the full variable domain: SQTIHQWPATLVQPVGSPLSLECTVEGTSNPNLYWYRQAAGRGLQLLFYSVGIGQISSEVPQNLSASRPQDRQFILSSKKLLLSDSGFYLCAWSVPRGIRNSPLHFGNGTRLTVT.

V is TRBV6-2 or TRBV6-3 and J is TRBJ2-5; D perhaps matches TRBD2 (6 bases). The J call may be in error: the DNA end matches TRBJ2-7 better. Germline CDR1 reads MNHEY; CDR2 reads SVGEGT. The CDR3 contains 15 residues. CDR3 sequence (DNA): TGTGCCAGCAGTTCCGGAGGCGGGGTACGCTACGAGCAGTACTTC. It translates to CASSSGGGVRYEQYF.

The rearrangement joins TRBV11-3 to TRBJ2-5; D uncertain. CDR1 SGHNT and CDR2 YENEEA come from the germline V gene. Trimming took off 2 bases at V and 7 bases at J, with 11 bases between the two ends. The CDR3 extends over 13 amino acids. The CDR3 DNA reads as TGTGCCAGCAGCTTATCGGGTTCGGGGACCCAGTACTTC. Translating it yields CASSLSGSGTQYF. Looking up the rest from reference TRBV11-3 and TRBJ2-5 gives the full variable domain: EAGVVQSPRYKIIEKKQPVAFWCNPISGHNTLYWYLQNLGQGPELLIRYENEEAVDDSQLPKDRFSAERLKGVDSTLKIQPAELGDSAVYLCASSLSGSGTQYFGPGTRLLVL.

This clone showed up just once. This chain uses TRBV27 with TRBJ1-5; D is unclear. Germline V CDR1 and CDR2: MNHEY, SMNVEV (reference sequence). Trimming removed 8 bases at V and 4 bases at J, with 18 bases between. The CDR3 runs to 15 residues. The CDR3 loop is CASGLGNRGNQPQHF. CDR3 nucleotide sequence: TGTGCCAGCGGCCTAGGGAACCGAGGGAATCAGCCCCAGCATTTT.

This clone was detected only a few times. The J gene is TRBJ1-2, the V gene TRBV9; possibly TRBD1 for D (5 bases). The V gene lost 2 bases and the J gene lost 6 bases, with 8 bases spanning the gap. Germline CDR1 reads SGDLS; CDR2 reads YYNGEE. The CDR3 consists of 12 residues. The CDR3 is CASSVIGDGYTF. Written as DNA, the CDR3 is TGTGCCAGCAGCGTGATAGGGGATGGCTACACCTTC.

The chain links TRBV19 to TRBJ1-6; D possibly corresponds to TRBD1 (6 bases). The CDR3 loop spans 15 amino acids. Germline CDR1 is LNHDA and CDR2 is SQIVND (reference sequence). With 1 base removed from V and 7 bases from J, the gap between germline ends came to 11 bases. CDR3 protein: CASSIVRQGNSPLHF. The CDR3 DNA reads TGTGCCAGTAGTATAGTAAGGCAGGGGAATTCACCCCTCCACTTT.

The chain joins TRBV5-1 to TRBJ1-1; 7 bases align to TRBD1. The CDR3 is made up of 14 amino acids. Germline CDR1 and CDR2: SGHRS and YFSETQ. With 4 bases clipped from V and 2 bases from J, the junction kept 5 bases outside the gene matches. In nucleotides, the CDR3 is TGCGCCAGCAGCCCCCGGACAGGTAACACTGAAGCTTTCTTT. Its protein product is CASSPRTGNTEAFF.

The CDR3 coding sequence is TGCGCCAGCAGCTTGGTCGGTTTGTCGGGGACTGAAGCTTTCTTT. Amino acid sequence: CASSLVGLSGTEAFF. The chain has TRBV5-1 and TRBJ1-1; D is ambiguous. Germline CDR1 reads SGHRS; CDR2 reads YFSETQ. The CDR3 contains 15 residues. Trimming removed 0 bases from V and 5 bases from J, with 14 bases in between.

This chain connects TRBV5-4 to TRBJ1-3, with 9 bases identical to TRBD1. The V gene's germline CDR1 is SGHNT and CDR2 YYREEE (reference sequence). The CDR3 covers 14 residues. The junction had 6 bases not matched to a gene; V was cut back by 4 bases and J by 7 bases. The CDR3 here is CASSMGQGPNTIYF. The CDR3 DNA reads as TGTGCCAGCAGCATGGGACAGGGCCCCAACACCATATATTTT.

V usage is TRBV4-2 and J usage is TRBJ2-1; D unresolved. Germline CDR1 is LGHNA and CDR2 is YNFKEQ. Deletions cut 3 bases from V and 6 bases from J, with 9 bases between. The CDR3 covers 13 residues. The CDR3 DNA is TGTGCCAGCAGCCACCACTCATCCAATGAGCAGTTCTTC. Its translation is CASSHHSSNEQFF.

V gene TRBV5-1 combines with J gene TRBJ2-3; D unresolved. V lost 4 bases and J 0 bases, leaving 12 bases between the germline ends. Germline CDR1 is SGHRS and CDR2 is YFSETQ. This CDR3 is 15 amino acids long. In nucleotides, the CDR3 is TGCGCCAGCAGCCCTTACGGTTATAGCACAGATACGCAGTATTTT. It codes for CASSPYGYSTDTQYF.

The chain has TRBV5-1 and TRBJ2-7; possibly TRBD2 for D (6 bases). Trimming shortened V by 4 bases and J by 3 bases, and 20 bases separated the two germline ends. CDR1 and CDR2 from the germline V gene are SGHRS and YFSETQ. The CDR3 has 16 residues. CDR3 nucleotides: TGCGCCAGCAGCCCTGGCTTTTCGGGGGAAATCTACGAGCAGTACTTC. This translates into CASSPGFSGEIYEQYF.

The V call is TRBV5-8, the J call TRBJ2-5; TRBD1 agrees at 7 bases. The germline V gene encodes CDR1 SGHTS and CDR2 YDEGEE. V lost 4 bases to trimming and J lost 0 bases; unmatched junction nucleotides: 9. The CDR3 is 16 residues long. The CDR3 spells CASSPGVTGDQETQYF. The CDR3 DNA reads TGTGCCAGCAGCCCTGGGGTTACAGGGGACCAAGAGACCCAGTACTTC.

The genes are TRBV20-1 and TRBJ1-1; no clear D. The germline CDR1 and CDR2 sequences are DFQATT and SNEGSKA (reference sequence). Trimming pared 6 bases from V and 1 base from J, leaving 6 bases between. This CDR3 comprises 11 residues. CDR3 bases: TGCAGTGCGACATGGAACACTGAAGCTTTCTTT. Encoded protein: CSATWNTEAFF.

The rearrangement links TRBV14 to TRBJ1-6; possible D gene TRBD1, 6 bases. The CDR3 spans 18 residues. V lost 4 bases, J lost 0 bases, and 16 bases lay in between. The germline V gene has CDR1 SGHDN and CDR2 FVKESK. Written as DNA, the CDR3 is TGTGCCAGCAGCCCGAGGCAGGGGCAACTCTCCTATAATTCACCCCTCCACTTT. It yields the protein CASSPRQGQLSYNSPLHF.

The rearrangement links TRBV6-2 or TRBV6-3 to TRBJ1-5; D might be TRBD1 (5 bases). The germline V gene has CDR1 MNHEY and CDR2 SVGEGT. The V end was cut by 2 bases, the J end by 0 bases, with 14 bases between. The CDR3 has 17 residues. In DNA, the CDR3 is TGTGCCAGCAGTTACGCCCCAGGGAGGCATAGCAATCAGCCCCAGCATTTT. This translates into CASSYAPGRHSNQPQHF.

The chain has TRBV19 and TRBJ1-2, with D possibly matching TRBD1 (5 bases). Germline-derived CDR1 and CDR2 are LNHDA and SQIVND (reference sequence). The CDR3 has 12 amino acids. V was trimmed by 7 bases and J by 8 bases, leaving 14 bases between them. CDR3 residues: CASTMGLGGYTF. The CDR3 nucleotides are TGTGCCAGTACTATGGGGCTGGGAGGCTACACCTTC. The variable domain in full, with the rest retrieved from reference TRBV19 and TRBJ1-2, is DGGITQSPKYLFRKEGQNVTLSCEQNLNHDAMYWYRQDPGQGLRLIYYSQIVNDFQKGDIAEGYSVSREKKESFPLTVTSAQKNPTAFYLCASTMGLGGYTFGSGTRLTVV.